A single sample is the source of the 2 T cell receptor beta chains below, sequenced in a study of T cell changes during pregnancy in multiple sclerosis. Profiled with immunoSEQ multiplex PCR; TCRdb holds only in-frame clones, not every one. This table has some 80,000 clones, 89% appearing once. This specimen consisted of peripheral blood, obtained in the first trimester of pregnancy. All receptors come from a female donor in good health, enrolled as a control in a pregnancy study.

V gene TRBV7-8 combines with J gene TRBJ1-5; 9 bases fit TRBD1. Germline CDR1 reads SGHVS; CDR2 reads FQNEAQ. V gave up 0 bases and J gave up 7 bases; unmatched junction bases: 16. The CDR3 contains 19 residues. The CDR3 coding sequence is TGTGCCAGCAGCTTAGCGGGTCTGCTTCGGACAGGGGATGGGCAGCCCCAGCATTTT. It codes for CASSLAGLLRTGDGQPQHF.

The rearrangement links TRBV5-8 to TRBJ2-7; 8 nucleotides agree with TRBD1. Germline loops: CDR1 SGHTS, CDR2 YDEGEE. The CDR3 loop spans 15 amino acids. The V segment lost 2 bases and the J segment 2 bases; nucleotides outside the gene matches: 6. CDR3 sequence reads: CASSFQGALTYEQYF. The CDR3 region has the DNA TGTGCCAGCAGCTTTCAGGGGGCACTAACCTACGAGCAGTACTTC. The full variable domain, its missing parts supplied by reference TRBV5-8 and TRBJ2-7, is EAGVTQSPTHLIKTRGQQATLRCSPISGHTSVYWYQQALGLGLQFLLWYDEGEERNRGNFPPRFSGRQFPNYSSELNVNALELEDSALYLCASSFQGALTYEQYFGPGTRLTVT.